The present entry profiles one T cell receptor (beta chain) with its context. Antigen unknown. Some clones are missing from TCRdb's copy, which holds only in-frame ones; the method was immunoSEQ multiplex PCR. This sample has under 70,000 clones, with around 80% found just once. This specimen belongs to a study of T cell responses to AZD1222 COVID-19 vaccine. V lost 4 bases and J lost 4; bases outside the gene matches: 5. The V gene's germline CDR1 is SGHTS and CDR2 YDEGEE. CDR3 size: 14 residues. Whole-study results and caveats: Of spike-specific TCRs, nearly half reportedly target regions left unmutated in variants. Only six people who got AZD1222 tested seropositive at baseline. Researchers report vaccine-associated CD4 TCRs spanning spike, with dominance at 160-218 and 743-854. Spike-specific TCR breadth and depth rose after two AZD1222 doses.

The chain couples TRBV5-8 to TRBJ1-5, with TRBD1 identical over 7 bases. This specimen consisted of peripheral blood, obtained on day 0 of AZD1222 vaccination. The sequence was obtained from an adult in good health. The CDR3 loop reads CASSPTGRNQPQHF. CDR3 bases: TGTGCCAGCAGCCCGACAGGGCGGAATCAGCCCCAGCATTTT.